These T cell receptor beta chains were read from a single sample in a study of blood T cell repertoires in COVID-19. Assay used: immunoSEQ multiplex PCR; TCRdb lists only in-frame clones, some missing. The table shows tens of thousands of clones, with 90% occurring only once. Material: peripheral blood. The receptors derive from a woman older than 75 with acute or convalescent COVID-19. Both conserved end residues are part of each CDR3.

V gene: TRBV19
CDR3 protein: CASSSRSTSGTDTQYF

V gene: TRBV19
CDR3 protein: CASSMMTGSNYGYTF

V gene: TRBV5-1
CDR3 protein: CASSLGGTGLYGYTF

V gene: TRBV7-2
CDR3 protein: CASSRGGTFGYGYTF

V gene: TRBV29-1
CDR3 protein: CSVQIGQRNTEAFF

V gene: TRBV11-2
CDR3 protein: CASSLRWNTEAFF

V gene: TRBV6-2/TRBV6-3
CDR3 protein: CASSYSMAPPLHF

V gene: TRBV28
CDR3 protein: CASSPQGAGFYGYTF

V gene: TRBV7-3
CDR3 protein: CASSLGGHSYEQYF

V gene: TRBV15
CDR3 protein: CATSKRESSSGANVLTF

V gene: TRBV5-6
CDR3 protein: CASSLGQGVIQPQHF

V gene: TRBV9
CDR3 protein: CASSATGGTNQPQHF

V gene: TRBV3-1/TRBV3-2
CDR3 protein: CASSPGQNNSPLHF

V gene: TRBV28
CDR3 protein: CASSTGQLQETQYF

V gene: TRBV18
CDR3 protein: CASSPTNSYNSPLHF

V gene: TRBV19
CDR3 protein: CASRSVGQGANQPQHF

V gene: TRBV2
CDR3 protein: CASHAPMEGYTF

V gene: TRBV5-1
CDR3 protein: CASSLDSGYEQYF

V gene: TRBV5-1
CDR3 protein: CASRPWTSILYEQYF

V gene: TRBV7-9
CDR3 protein: CASSLTGIRNTGELFF

V gene: TRBV27
CDR3 protein: CASSLSIPNYEQYF

V gene: TRBV4-3
CDR3 protein: CASSQQTGIGETQYF

V gene: TRBV6-6
CDR3 protein: CASSPQGVGELFF

V gene: TRBV11-1
CDR3 protein: CASSYRDRVGAFF

V gene: TRBV7-2
CDR3 protein: CASSFDRGSETQYF

V gene: TRBV11-2
CDR3 protein: CASSISIPGQGKFRETQYF

V gene: TRBV5-1
CDR3 protein: CASSLSTGTGYVQYF

V gene: TRBV7-2
CDR3 protein: CASSSPAGVGQETQYF

V gene: TRBV28
CDR3 protein: CASSSGQGVYYGYTF

V gene: TRBV3-1/TRBV3-2
CDR3 protein: CASSQDFLAASWNEQFF

V gene: TRBV28
CDR3 protein: CASSSEDRPYGYTF

V gene: TRBV19
CDR3 protein: CASSLDLGVTEAFF

V gene: TRBV28
CDR3 protein: CASSPHMIQTEAFF

V gene: TRBV9
CDR3 protein: CASSVTGTSVYNEQFF

V gene: TRBV6-5
CDR3 protein: CASRRGQLEAFF

V gene: TRBV6-5
CDR3 protein: CASSREHAYGYTF

V gene: TRBV6-1
CDR3 protein: CASSENTNYGYTF

V gene: TRBV7-9
CDR3 protein: CASSLFGGRVTYEQYF

V gene: TRBV7-3
CDR3 protein: CASSQLASSTDTQYF

V gene: TRBV4-2
CDR3 protein: CASSQVPAGVGQPQHF

V gene: TRBV3-1/TRBV3-2
CDR3 protein: CASSQGTGVAGQYF

V gene: TRBV27
CDR3 protein: CASNRLAGSGETQYF

V gene: TRBV29-1
CDR3 protein: CSVEMGTKNTIYF

V gene: TRBV10-1
CDR3 protein: CASSVGGRIDEQFF

V gene: TRBV11-3
CDR3 protein: CASSLGGQGNNEQFF

V gene: TRBV19
CDR3 protein: CASKQQGLSNQPQHF

V gene: TRBV28
CDR3 protein: CASSSSVAKNIQYF

V gene: TRBV2
CDR3 protein: CASSGGGRQPQHF

V gene: TRBV7-2
CDR3 protein: CASSKEAAETQYF

V gene: TRBV12-5
CDR3 protein: CASGSGRIYEQYF

V gene: TRBV7-7
CDR3 protein: CASSSDRGETQYF

V gene: TRBV29-1
CDR3 protein: CSVEGTGVGEQYF

V gene: TRBV5-1
CDR3 protein: CASSLSVSGFAGANVLTF

V gene: TRBV6-2/TRBV6-3
CDR3 protein: CASSEEAPHGEQYF